These T cell receptor beta chains were read from a single sample in a study of T cell repertoires in cytomegalovirus infection. TCRdb fed the reads into MiXCR, producing one record per CDR3 protein. The sample holds hundreds of thousands of distinct CDR3 sequences, 15% to 20% seen once. Sequences were obtained from PBMCs. The receptors were sampled from a human donor in good health (CMV status not recorded). Some clones in this sample may be carry-over from other donors' samples. Both conserved end residues are part of each CDR3. A D gene is named only where the DNA matches it firmly. A clone size is listed for some rows: how often the clone was seen (once, few, many), or a class if it is expanded.

CDR3 protein: CASSQELGTEAFF
CDR3 DNA: TGCGCCAGCAGCCAAGAACTTGGGACTGAAGCTTTCTTT
D gene: .
J gene: TRBJ1-1
clone size: many
V gene: TRBV4-3

CDR3 protein: CASSRILTYHLNTEAFF
CDR3 DNA: TGTGCCAGCAGCCGGATACTGACATATCACCTGAACACTGAAGCTTTCTTT
D gene: .
J gene: TRBJ1-1
clone size: .
V gene: TRBV6-2/TRBV6-3

CDR3 protein: CASSSPWGDTEAFF
CDR3 DNA: TGTGCCAGCAGCTCCCCGTGGGGGGACACTGAAGCTTTCTTT
D gene: .
J gene: TRBJ1-1
clone size: few
V gene: TRBV7-9

CDR3 protein: CASSYRVSREQNPNQPQHF
CDR3 DNA: TGTGCCAGCAGTTACCGCGTTTCCCGGGAACAAAACCCCAATCAGCCCCAGCATTTT
D gene: .
J gene: TRBJ1-5
clone size: .
V gene: TRBV6-5

CDR3 protein: CASSPRAGETQYF
CDR3 DNA: TGTGCCAGCAGCCCAAGGGCGGGGGAGACCCAGTACTTC
D gene: .
J gene: TRBJ2-5
clone size: many
V gene: TRBV7-2

CDR3 protein: CASSLAEGNEAFF
CDR3 DNA: TGTGCCAGCAGCTTAGCTGAGGGGAATGAAGCTTTCTTT
D gene: .
J gene: TRBJ1-1
clone size: .
V gene: TRBV11-2

CDR3 protein: CASSPNQGFKETQYF
CDR3 DNA: TGTGCCAGCAGCCCGAACCAGGGGTTTAAAGAGACCCAGTACTTC
D gene: .
J gene: TRBJ2-5
clone size: few
V gene: TRBV5-4

CDR3 protein: CASSPGQTEEKLFF
CDR3 DNA: TGTGCCAGCAGTCCGGGTCAAACAGAGGAAAAACTGTTTTTT
D gene: .
J gene: TRBJ1-4
clone size: .
V gene: TRBV28

CDR3 protein: CSARGRTGTTTDTQYF
CDR3 DNA: TGCAGTGCTAGAGGGCGGACAGGGACAACCACAGATACGCAGTATTTT
D gene: TRBD1
J gene: TRBJ2-3
clone size: few
V gene: TRBV20-1

CDR3 protein: CASSQTEKDNQPQHF
CDR3 DNA: TGTGCCAGCAGCCAGACAGAAAAAGACAATCAGCCCCAGCATTTT
D gene: .
J gene: TRBJ1-5
clone size: .
V gene: TRBV7-9

CDR3 protein: CASSSTSGYQETQYF
CDR3 DNA: TGTGCCAGCAGCTCGACTAGCGGCTACCAAGAGACCCAGTACTTC
D gene: TRBD2
J gene: TRBJ2-5
clone size: few
V gene: TRBV7-6

CDR3 protein: CASGERQETQYF
CDR3 DNA: TGTGCCAGCGGGGAGAGACAAGAGACCCAGTACTTC
D gene: .
J gene: TRBJ2-5
clone size: many
V gene: TRBV6-1

CDR3 protein: CASSQDRGLADNYNEQFF
CDR3 DNA: TGCGCCAGCAGCCAAGATCGGGGACTAGCGGACAACTACAATGAGCAGTTCTTC
D gene: TRBD2
J gene: TRBJ2-1
clone size: few
V gene: TRBV4-1

CDR3 protein: CASSEGNNNEQFF
CDR3 DNA: TGTGCCAGCAGCGAAGGGAATAACAATGAGCAGTTCTTC
D gene: .
J gene: TRBJ2-1
clone size: .
V gene: TRBV7-3

CDR3 protein: CAASDRDRSEQYF
CDR3 DNA: TGTGCCGCCAGTGACCGGGACAGGAGCGAGCAGTACTTC
D gene: TRBD1
J gene: TRBJ2-7
clone size: .
V gene: TRBV24-1

CDR3 protein: CASRFAGLNYEQYF
CDR3 DNA: TGTGCCAGCAGATTCGCGGGACTAAACTACGAGCAGTACTTC
D gene: TRBD2
J gene: TRBJ2-7
clone size: many
V gene: TRBV28

CDR3 protein: CASSPYTLKSTGELFF
CDR3 DNA: TGTGCCAGCAGCCCTTATACCCTCAAGTCCACCGGGGAGCTGTTTTTT
D gene: .
J gene: TRBJ2-2
clone size: many
V gene: TRBV12-3/TRBV12-4

CDR3 protein: CASSSAAGVGSGANVLTF
CDR3 DNA: TGTGCCAGCAGTTCGGCGGCAGGGGTCGGCTCTGGGGCCAACGTCCTGACTTTC
D gene: .
J gene: TRBJ2-6
clone size: many
V gene: TRBV6-5

CDR3 protein: CASASWSNTEAFF
CDR3 DNA: TGTGCCAGCGCCTCGTGGTCGAACACTGAAGCTTTCTTT
D gene: .
J gene: TRBJ1-1
clone size: many
V gene: TRBV7-2

CDR3 protein: CASSPRLALGEETQYF
CDR3 DNA: TGTGCCAGCAGCCCCAGACTAGCGTTGGGGGAAGAGACCCAGTACTTC
D gene: TRBD2
J gene: TRBJ2-5
clone size: .
V gene: TRBV7-9

CDR3 protein: CASSLGNAGMSETQYF
CDR3 DNA: TGTGCCAGCAGCTTAGGGAATGCGGGGATGTCAGAGACCCAGTACTTC
D gene: .
J gene: TRBJ2-5
clone size: .
V gene: TRBV7-6

CDR3 protein: CSARDGTRPYEQYF
CDR3 DNA: TGCAGTGCTAGAGACGGGACCCGTCCCTACGAGCAGTACTTC
D gene: .
J gene: TRBJ2-7
clone size: .
V gene: TRBV20-1

CDR3 protein: CASSSVSDGDEQFF
CDR3 DNA: TGTGCCAGCAGTTCCGTTTCGGATGGGGATGAGCAGTTCTTC
D gene: .
J gene: TRBJ2-1
clone size: few
V gene: TRBV12-3/TRBV12-4

CDR3 protein: CASSYFQGAQGYTF
CDR3 DNA: TGCGCCAGCAGCTACTTCCAGGGGGCGCAAGGCTACACCTTC
D gene: TRBD1
J gene: TRBJ1-2
clone size: once
V gene: TRBV5-1

CDR3 protein: CASSARLAGGRYNEQFF
CDR3 DNA: TGTGCCAGCAGCGCTCGACTAGCGGGGGGCCGATACAATGAGCAGTTCTTC
D gene: TRBD2
J gene: TRBJ2-1
clone size: many
V gene: TRBV7-9

CDR3 protein: CASSLAFPATAGELFF
CDR3 DNA: TGTGCCAGCAGCTTAGCCTTCCCGGCTACGGCCGGGGAGCTGTTTTTT
D gene: .
J gene: TRBJ2-2
clone size: .
V gene: TRBV7-6

CDR3 protein: CASSSTVRGGNTIYF
CDR3 DNA: TGTGCCAGCAGTTCGACGGTTAGAGGAGGAAACACCATATATTTT
D gene: .
J gene: TRBJ1-3
clone size: many
V gene: TRBV27

CDR3 protein: CASGGEGWKNLYEQYF
CDR3 DNA: TGTGCCAGCGGCGGGGAAGGATGGAAGAACCTCTACGAGCAGTACTTC
D gene: .
J gene: TRBJ2-7
clone size: few
V gene: TRBV28